The entry that follows covers one TCR beta chain sequence. This entry is derived from a study of T cells in localized non-small cell lung cancer. V gave up 0 bases and J gave up 7 bases, with 18 bases separating them. Germline values: CDR1 LGHNA, CDR2 YNFKEQ. CDR3 size: 16 residues. This table comes from immunoSEQ multiplex PCR, and its TCRdb copy is limited to in-frame clones, with some not included. Of about 35,000 clones in the sample, approximately 89% were seen once. The chain uses TRBV4-2 and TRBJ2-5, with D possibly being TRBD1 or TRBD2 (5 bases each). The sequenced sample was peripheral blood mononuclear cells, obtained before any cancer treatment. The receptor comes from a female donor of 60 years or more with stage II lung adenocarcinoma. Written as DNA, the CDR3 is TGTGCCAGCAGCCAAGACCTCGCCGGGGACGGTGGGACCCAGTACTTC. Protein product: CASSQDLAGDGGTQYF.